The rows below give T cell receptor beta chains drawn from one sample of a study of cytomegalovirus exposure and HLA in healthy donors. TCRdb's table, derived via immunoSEQ multiplex PCR, lists solely in-frame clones and lacks some. The sample yields about 130,000 clones, roughly two thirds seen once. The specimen was PBMCs. These receptor sequences come from a man aged 30-40 years in good health and CMV-seropositive. Each CDR3 is given with its conserved first and last residue. Fields, in order: clone size, D gene, V gene, J gene, CDR3 DNA, CDR3 protein. The D gene is left open where the match is weak. The size entry is marked missing in some rows and otherwise reads once, few, many or a size class.

once,NA,TRBV9,TRBJ2-7,TGTGCCAGCAGCGTAGCCCTAGGGGCCACCTACGAGCAGTACTTC,CASSVALGATYEQYF
few,NA,TRBV5-1,TRBJ2-7,TGCGCCAGCAGCTTGGCAGGGGTAAGGGTCTACGAGCAGTACTTC,CASSLAGVRVYEQYF
NA,TRBD1,TRBV5-1,TRBJ2-1,TGCGCCAGCAGCTTAGGGGGCGCCTCCTACAATGAGCAGTTCTTC,CASSLGGASYNEQFF
NA,NA,TRBV6-6,TRBJ2-6,TGTGCCAGCAGCTTATACTCTGGGGCCAACGTCCTGACTTTC,CASSLYSGANVLTF
NA,NA,TRBV4-2,TRBJ1-3,TGTGCCAGCAGCCCAAACAGGACCTCTGGAAACACCATATATTTT,CASSPNRTSGNTIYF
NA,NA,TRBV5-1,TRBJ2-5,TGCGCCAGCAGCTTGGACAGGGTAGAGACCCAGTACTTC,CASSLDRVETQYF
NA,NA,TRBV18,TRBJ2-5,TGTGCCAGCTCATCAGAAGAGACCCAGTACTTC,CASSSEETQYF
NA,TRBD1,TRBV5-1,TRBJ2-1,TGCGCCAGCAGTTTTGAACCGGGACAGGGGATTGGGAGTGAGCAGTTCTTC,CASSFEPGQGIGSEQFF
NA,TRBD2,TRBV2,TRBJ2-7,TGTGCCAGCAGTGATTCGGTGTTAGGACTAGCTCGGTACGAGCAGTACTTC,CASSDSVLGLARYEQYF
once,NA,TRBV21-1,TRBJ2-1,TGTGCCAGCAACGTGGGGGAGGGATGCTACAATGAGCAGTTCTTC,CASNVGEGCYNEQFF
NA,TRBD2,TRBV5-1,TRBJ2-1,TGCGCCAGCAGCTTACTTGGACTAGCGGGAGGGTATGAAAATGAGCAGTTCTTC,CASSLLGLAGGYENEQFF
NA,NA,TRBV5-1,TRBJ2-7,TGCGCCAGCAGCCCACAAGGGGCCTACGAGCAGTACTTC,CASSPQGAYEQYF
NA,TRBD2,TRBV18,TRBJ2-1,TGTGCCAGCTCACCGGCGGTAGGGACTAGCGGGAGTCGGGAGTTCTTC,CASSPAVGTSGSREFF
NA,TRBD1,TRBV9,TRBJ1-1,TGTGCCAGCAGCCAGGACAGGACTGCGGCCGAAGCTTTCTTT,CASSQDRTAAEAFF
NA,TRBD1,TRBV4-2,TRBJ2-5,TGTGCCAGCAGCCAAGATCAAGGACAGGGGGAGGAGACCCAGTACTTC,CASSQDQGQGEETQYF
NA,NA,TRBV7-3,TRBJ2-1,TGTGCCAGCAGCTTAAGAGGTTACAATGAGCAGTTCTTC,CASSLRGYNEQFF
NA,NA,TRBV7-2,TRBJ2-5,TGTGCCAGCACTGGAGGTTCCCAAGAGACCCAGTACTTC,CASTGGSQETQYF
few,TRBD2,TRBV9,TRBJ2-2,TGTGCCAGCAGCCCGGGACTAGCGGGAGGGCCGAGAAACGGGGAGCTGTTTTTT,CASSPGLAGGPRNGELFF
NA,NA,TRBV28,TRBJ1-4,TGTGCCAGCAGTTTAAGACAGGTCGAAAAACTGTTTTTT,CASSLRQVEKLFF
once,NA,TRBV19,TRBJ2-2,TGTGCCAGTAGTATTAGGGGGGGACTTACGAGAAACACCGGGGAGCTGTTTTTT,CASSIRGGLTRNTGELFF
NA,TRBD1,TRBV27,TRBJ1-2,TGTGCCAGCAGTTTAAGACAGGGGGCGTACTATGGCTACACCTTC,CASSLRQGAYYGYTF
NA,TRBD2,TRBV7-3,TRBJ2-2,TGTGCCAGCAGCTTACTAGCGGGAGGGCGCACCGGGGAGCTGTTTTTT,CASSLLAGGRTGELFF
few,TRBD2,TRBV2,TRBJ2-1,TGTGCCAGCAGCTCCGGGACTAGCGGTAAGCAGTTCTTC,CASSSGTSGKQFF
NA,TRBD2,TRBV29-1,TRBJ2-1,TGCAGCGTTCTTGTGGGCGGGAGCTACTACAATGAGCAGTTCTTC,CSVLVGGSYYNEQFF
few,NA,TRBV29-1,TRBJ2-7,TGCAGCGTCGGGGAAGGGATAAGGTACGAGCAGTACTTC,CSVGEGIRYEQYF
NA,NA,TRBV9,TRBJ2-3,TGTGCCAGCAGCCCTATTATAGCGATAAATGATACGCAGTATTTT,CASSPIIAINDTQYF
few,NA,TRBV5-1,TRBJ2-7,TGCGCCAGCAGCTTCTCAGGGGTGGGGTACGAGCAGTACTTC,CASSFSGVGYEQYF
NA,NA,TRBV14,TRBJ2-3,TGTGCCAGCAGCCACACCGCGGCGGGCACAGATACGCAGTATTTT,CASSHTAAGTDTQYF
NA,TRBD1,TRBV2,TRBJ2-1,TGTGCCAGCCACCGACAGGGGGCTTGGTACAATGAGCAGTTCTTC,CASHRQGAWYNEQFF
NA,TRBD1,TRBV7-3,TRBJ2-1,TGTGCCAGCAAGGGGGCGGGCGATGAGCAGTTCTTC,CASKGAGDEQFF
NA,NA,TRBV23-1,TRBJ1-2,TGCGCCAGCAGTCCCGGGGAGGGAAACTATGGCTACACCTTC,CASSPGEGNYGYTF
NA,NA,TRBV18,TRBJ2-7,TGTGCCAGCTCACCCTTTGGGTCAGGGGCCGGAGGCGAGCAGTACTTC,CASSPFGSGAGGEQYF
NA,TRBD2,TRBV28,TRBJ2-7,TGTGCCAGCAGATATCTAGCGGGCTCCTACGACGAGCAGTACTTC,CASRYLAGSYDEQYF